The subject of this entry is one T cell receptor (beta chain). Its antigen is still unknown. V lost 3 bases, J lost 3 bases, and 9 bases lay in between. This CDR3 region has 13 residues. The germline CDR1 and CDR2 sequences are SEHNR and FQNEAQ (reference sequence). Vbeta (60) and Jbeta (13) primers were used in the PCR. Some clones are missing from TCRdb's copy, which holds only in-frame ones; the method was immunoSEQ multiplex PCR. The sample holds 21,000 or so clones. These data originate in a study of cytomegalovirus exposure and HLA in healthy donors. Study context: In a previous analysis, about 100 million unique TCR beta sequences were found from 150 million to 200 million T cells.

Study findings and constraints: When a later analysis compared HLA-associated TCR beta chains with equally common others, the HLA-associated chains turned out to be more clonally expanded and to have lower generation probabilities.

The donors gave bone marrow, and they were healthy. V is TRBV7-9 and J is TRBJ2-7; weak D call: TRBD1 (5 bases). The sequenced sample consisted of PBMCs. The TCR was taken from a man in his fifties or sixties in good health and CMV-seropositive. The CDR3 region is CASSFGRDYEQYF. In DNA form, the CDR3 reads TGTGCCAGCAGCTTCGGCAGGGACTACGAGCAGTACTTC.